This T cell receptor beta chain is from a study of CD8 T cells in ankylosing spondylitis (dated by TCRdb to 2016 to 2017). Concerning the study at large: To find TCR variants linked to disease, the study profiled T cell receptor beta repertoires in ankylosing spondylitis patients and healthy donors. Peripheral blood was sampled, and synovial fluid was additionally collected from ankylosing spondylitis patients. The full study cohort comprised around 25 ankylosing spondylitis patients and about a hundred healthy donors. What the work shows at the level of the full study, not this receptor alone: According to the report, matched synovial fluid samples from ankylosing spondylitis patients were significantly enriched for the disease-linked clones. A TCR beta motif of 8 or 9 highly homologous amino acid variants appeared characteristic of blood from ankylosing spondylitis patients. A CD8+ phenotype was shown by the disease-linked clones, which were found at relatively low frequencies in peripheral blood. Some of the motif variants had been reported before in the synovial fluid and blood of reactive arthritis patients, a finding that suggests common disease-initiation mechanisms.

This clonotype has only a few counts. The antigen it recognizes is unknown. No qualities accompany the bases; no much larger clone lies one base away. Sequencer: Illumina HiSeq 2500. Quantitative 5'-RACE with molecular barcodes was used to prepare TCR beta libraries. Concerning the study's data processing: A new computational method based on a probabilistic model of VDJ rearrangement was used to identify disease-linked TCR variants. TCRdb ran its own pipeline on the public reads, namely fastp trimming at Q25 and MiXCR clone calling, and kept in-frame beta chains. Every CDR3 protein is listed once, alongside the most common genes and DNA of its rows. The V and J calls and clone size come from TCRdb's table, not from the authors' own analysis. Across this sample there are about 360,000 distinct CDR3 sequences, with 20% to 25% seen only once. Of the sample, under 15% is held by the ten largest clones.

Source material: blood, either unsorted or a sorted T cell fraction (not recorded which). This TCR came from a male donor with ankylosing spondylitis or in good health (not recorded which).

The CDR3 amino acid sequence is: CASSPFSSSYEQYF. At the DNA level, the sequence is TGTGCCAGCTCCCCGTTCTCTAGCTCCTACGAGCAGTACTTC. The sequence joins TRBV27 to TRBJ2-7, with the identity of the D gene unclear. The cysteine opens and the phenylalanine closes a CDR3 of 14 amino acids. The entry retains the CDR3 DNA only, 42 bases that are in frame from base 1. CDR1 and CDR2, per the germline V gene (reference sequence), are MNHEY and SMNVEV. V sheds 8 bases and J sheds 0 bases, leaving 14 bases between their ends.